Here is one T cell receptor (beta chain) with its context. Assay used: immunoSEQ multiplex PCR; TCRdb lists only in-frame clones, some missing. Among approximately 150,000 clones listed, 84% were seen once. Trimming removed 4 bases at V and 1 base at J, with 14 bases between. Germline V gives CDR1 SGHRS, CDR2 YFSETQ. The CDR3 consists of 15 residues. This record belongs to a study of blood T cell repertoires in COVID-19. Recovered status applied to Cohort 3 donors who had two consecutive negative PCRs. It also applied to those with clearance or with symptom resolution. Sample: PBMCs or T cells enriched from blood (not recorded which). This rearrangement joins TRBV5-1 to TRBJ1-1, with a tentative D call TRBD1 (6 bases). The TCR originated in a man aged 50 to 60 who had recovered from COVID-19. The CDR3 region is CASSRRTDRNTEAFF. In nucleotides, the CDR3 is TGCGCCAGCAGCCGCCGGACAGATCGGAACACTGAAGCTTTCTTT.